The present TCR beta chain was sequenced within a study of T cells in Graves' hyperthyroidism and ophthalmopathy. The overall study: Peripheral blood specimens were obtained at initial diagnosis, prior to any treatment. Study observations and caveats: Patients with ophthalmopathy were separated from those with stable hyperthyroidism by a 13 V-J model.

Regions amplified from RNA transcripts were the TCR beta CDR3 regions. When the TCR CDR3 underwent first-round RT-PCR, the HTBI primer set was used. TCRdb re-called the multiplex PCR reads through MiXCR, storing one row per CDR3 protein. This sample has some 350,000 distinct CDR3 sequences, with approximately 19% found just once. V was shortened by 6 bases and J by 0 bases, with 18 bases between the two germline ends. The CDR3 has 16 residues. CDR1 MNHNS and CDR2 SASEGT come from the germline V gene. Many counts were recorded for this clonotype. Its specificity is not known. Hyperthyroidism was newly diagnosed in patients aged 18 to 65 (duration under 2 months). The source of the PBMCs was around 9 ml of fresh peripheral blood.

This clonotype was obtained from a woman aged 18-29 years with Graves' hyperthyroidism. This chain joins TRBV6-1 and TRBJ2-7; D perhaps matches TRBD1 (5 bases). The sample was blood. The CDR3 loop reads CASRTRLGDSSYEQYF. CDR3 nucleotide sequence: TGTGCCAGCAGAACGCGTTTGGGCGACAGCTCCTACGAGCAGTACTTC.